Listed below are T cell receptor beta chains from one sample, sequenced in a study of T cells in localized non-small cell lung cancer. The data were produced by immunoSEQ multiplex PCR, yet TCRdb's version contains in-frame clones alone and is incomplete. This sample has several thousand clones, with 25% to 30% found just once. The sequencing here drew on lung tumor tissue, taken before any cancer treatment. Receptors were obtained from a male donor aged 60 or over with stage I lung adenocarcinoma. The CDR3 runs from the conserved cysteine through the conserved F or W. Fields, in order: V gene, clone size, J gene, D gene, CDR3 DNA, CDR3 protein. A D gene is named only where the DNA matches it firmly. Clone size is stated in some rows and not others, as once, few, many or a class when expanded.

>TRBV11-3|medium-sized|TRBJ2-1|TRBD1
TGTGCCAGCAGCTCGGGACAGGCCTCCTACAATGAGCAGTTCTTC
CASSSGQASYNEQFF
>TRBV6-7|-|TRBJ1-1|-
TGTGCCAGCAGTGTTTCGGGGCGAGCTTTCTTT
CASSVSGRAFF
>TRBV11-3|-|TRBJ1-2|TRBD1
TGTGCCAGCACCCCCAGGGACAGGGAAGTCTATGGCTACACCTTC
CASTPRDREVYGYTF
>TRBV4-1|-|TRBJ1-5|TRBD1
TGCGCCAGCAGCCAAGCGTGGGACAGTTACAATCAGCCCCAGCATTTT
CASSQAWDSYNQPQHF
>TRBV1|few|TRBJ2-5|-
TGCGCCAGCAGCCAAGAGGGGTCCGTTGAGACCCAGTACTTC
CASSQEGSVETQYF
>TRBV11-3|medium-sized|TRBJ1-5|-
TGTGCCAGCAGCTTAGGCGGGGTTGGTCAGCCCCAGCATTTT
CASSLGGVGQPQHF
>TRBV6-8|few|TRBJ1-1|TRBD1
TGTGCCAGCAGTTACACTACAGGGGAGGACACTGAAGCTTTCTTT
CASSYTTGEDTEAFF
>TRBV9|few|TRBJ1-5|-
TGTGCCAGCAGCGTAGGCATAGGGCCCGAGGTACCCCAGCATTTT
CASSVGIGPEVPQHF
>TRBV11-3|-|TRBJ2-7|TRBD1
TGTGCCAGCAGCCAAGGGCTGACAGGGGCCCTCTACGAGCAGTACTTC
CASSQGLTGALYEQYF
>TRBV12-5|-|TRBJ2-5|-
TGTGCTAGTGGTTCTCTAGGGACCCAGTACTTC
CASGSLGTQYF
>TRBV10-3|-|TRBJ1-5|TRBD1
TGTGCCAGCAGTGAGAAGACAGGGGGCAGTCAGCCCCAGCATTTT
CASSEKTGGSQPQHF
>TRBV19|few|TRBJ1-1|-
TGTGCCAGTAGTCGGGACGGAACTTTTGAAGCTTTCTTT
CASSRDGTFEAFF
>TRBV7-5|-|TRBJ1-2|-
TGTGCCAGCAGCTTAAATTTGGGGGGCAACTATGGCTACACCTTC
CASSLNLGGNYGYTF
>TRBV16|few|TRBJ1-2|-
TGTGCCAGCAGCAACTCAAAGATGAATGGCTACACCTTC
CASSNSKMNGYTF
>TRBV5-1|few|TRBJ2-3|TRBD1
TGCGCCAGCAGCTTGGGGGACAGGTTTACTAGCACAGATACGCAGTATTTT
CASSLGDRFTSTDTQYF
>TRBV6-8|medium-sized|TRBJ2-7|-
TGTGCCAGCAGTTACGGGGTCGACAGGAGGAAGTACTTC
CASSYGVDRRKYF
>TRBV11-3|once|TRBJ2-1|-
TGTGCCAGCAGTACGACTCTTAGCTCCTACAATGAGCAGTTCTTC
CASSTTLSSYNEQFF
>TRBV11-3|-|TRBJ2-3|-
TGTGCCAGCAGCCCGGACTACCTAAACACAGATACGCAGTATTTT
CASSPDYLNTDTQYF
>TRBV11-3|large|TRBJ1-2|TRBD1
TGTGCCAGCAGCTACCGGGACAGGGAAATCTATGGCTACACCTTC
CASSYRDREIYGYTF